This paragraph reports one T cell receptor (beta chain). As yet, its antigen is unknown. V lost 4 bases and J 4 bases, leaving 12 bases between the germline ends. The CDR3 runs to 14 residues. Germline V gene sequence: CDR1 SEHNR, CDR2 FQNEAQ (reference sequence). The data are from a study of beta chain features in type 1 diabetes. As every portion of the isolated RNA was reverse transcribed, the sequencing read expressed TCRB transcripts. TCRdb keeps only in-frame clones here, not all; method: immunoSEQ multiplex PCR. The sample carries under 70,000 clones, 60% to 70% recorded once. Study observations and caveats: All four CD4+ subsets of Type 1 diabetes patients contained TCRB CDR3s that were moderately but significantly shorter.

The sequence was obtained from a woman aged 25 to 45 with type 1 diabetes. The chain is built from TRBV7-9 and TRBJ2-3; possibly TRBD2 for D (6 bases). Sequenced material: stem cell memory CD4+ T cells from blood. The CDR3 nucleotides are TGTGCCAGCAGCTCGCTAGCGCGCTCAGATACGCAGTATTTT. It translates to CASSSLARSDTQYF. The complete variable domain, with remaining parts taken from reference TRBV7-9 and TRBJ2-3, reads DTGVSQNPRHKITKRGQNVTFRCDPISEHNRLYWYRQTLGQGPEFLTYFQNEAQLEKSRLLSDRFSAERPKGSFSTLEIQRTEQGDSAMYLCASSSLARSDTQYFGPGTRLTVL.